This T cell receptor beta chain emerged from a study of CD8+CD57+ T cells in acquired aplastic anemia. Overall study results and limits: Patients and controls shared 25 to 30 CD8+ CDR3 sequences, which appeared highly expressed in patients and within their immunodominant clones.

In the case of this clonotype: The target antigen is unknown.

This CDR3 has 14 residues. Germline CDR1 is SNHLY and CDR2 is FYNNEI. V was cut by 4 bases and J by 0 bases, with 9 bases left in between. It was genomic DNA that served as the template for profiling TCR beta VDJ and CDR3. Each CDR3 protein is one row after TCRdb ran MiXCR on the reads. The table lists 35,000 to 45,000 distinct CDR3 sequences, around three quarters of them singletons. This TCR came from a human donor in good health, serving as a control. This chain joins TRBV2 and TRBJ2-5; weak D call: TRBD1 (6 bases). The sequenced sample was sorted CD4+, CD8+, or CD8+CD57+ T cells (not recorded which) from PBMCs. CDR3 nucleotides: TGTGCCAGCAGTGGGACAGAATACCAAGAGACCCAGTACTTC. Its protein is CASSGTEYQETQYF.